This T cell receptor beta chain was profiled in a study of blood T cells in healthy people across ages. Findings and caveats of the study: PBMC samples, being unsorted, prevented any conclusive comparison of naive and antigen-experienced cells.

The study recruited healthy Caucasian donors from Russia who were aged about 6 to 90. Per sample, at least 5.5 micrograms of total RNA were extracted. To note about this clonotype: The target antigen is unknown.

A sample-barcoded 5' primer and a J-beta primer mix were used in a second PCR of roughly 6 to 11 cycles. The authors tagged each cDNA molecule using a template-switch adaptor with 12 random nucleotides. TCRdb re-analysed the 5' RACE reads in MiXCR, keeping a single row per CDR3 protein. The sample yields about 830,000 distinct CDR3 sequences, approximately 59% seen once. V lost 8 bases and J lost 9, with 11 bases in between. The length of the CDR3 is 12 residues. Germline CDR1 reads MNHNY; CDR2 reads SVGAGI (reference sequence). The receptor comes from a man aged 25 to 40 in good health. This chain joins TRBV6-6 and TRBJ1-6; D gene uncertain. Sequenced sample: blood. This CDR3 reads CASHLASSPLHF. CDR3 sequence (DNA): TGTGCCAGCCACCTCGCCTCTTCACCCCTCCACTTT.